This paragraph reports one TCR beta chain. The specificity of this receptor is unknown. Base qualities are not at hand, and no much larger clone is one base apart. This entry is derived from a study of liver allograft versus peripheral blood T cells (dated by TCRdb to about 2020). Notes on the research overall: The study compared T cell receptor repertoires found within transplanted livers against repertoires in the peripheral blood of liver transplant recipients.

The reads were generated on an Illumina MiSeq. TCRdb reworked the public reads: Q25 trimming with fastp, MiXCR clone assembly, productive beta chains retained. CDR3 protein duplicates are merged, each entry listing the most common genes and DNA. Counted in this sample were about 11,000 distinct CDR3 sequences; 20% to 25% of them appeared once. The biggest ten clones account for about 1.4% of the sample. The investigation overall reported the following: The T cell receptor repertoires within liver allografts were reported to be different from the T cell receptor repertoires detected in peripheral blood.

Ends trimmed: V by 2 bases, J by 6 bases; bases unmatched to a gene: 13. The CDR3 measures 15 amino acids from cysteine to phenylalanine. The sequence is cut down to CDR3 DNA, 45 bases in frame from base 1. Looking up the germline V gene (reference sequence) yields CDR1 DFQATT and CDR2 SNEGSKA. Here the chain combines TRBV20-1 and TRBJ2-7, with 7 middle bases fitting TRBD1. This clonotype originated in a human patient who had a liver transplant. After a transplant, not all T cells may be the patient's own; some may come from the graft donor. At the DNA level, the sequence is TGCAGTGCTAGAACGTCGGGGACAGCTCTTTCCGAGCAGTACTTC. The resulting protein is CSARTSGTALSEQYF.